One sample yielded the 31 T cell receptor beta chains listed below, sequenced in a study of OX40 agonist ivuxolimab in advanced cancers. Assay: immunoSEQ multiplex PCR; the TCRdb copy retains only in-frame clones and omits some. Of some 82,000 clones detected, 90% to 95% appear once; the ten largest clones hold about 2.1%. Sample: CD4+ or CD8+ T cells sorted from blood, taken in a trial of the OX40 agonist ivuxolimab. These receptor sequences come from an adult with an advanced solid tumor such as melanoma, head and neck, liver or kidney cancer.

The rearrangement links TRBV4-1 to TRBJ2-1; 9 positions agree with TRBD2. Germline V CDR1 and CDR2: MGHRA, YSYEKL. V shed 0 bases, J shed 7 bases, and the junction held 4 bases outside the gene matches. The CDR3 contains 15 residues. CDR3 DNA: TGCGCCAGCAGCCAAGAACTAGCGGGCTTGAATGAGCAGTTCTTC. Translated, it gives CASSQELAGLNEQFF.

The chain couples TRBV6-6 to TRBJ2-7; D uncertain. The CDR3 covers 13 residues. V shed 2 bases and J shed 6 bases, with 11 bases lying between them. In germline, CDR1 is MNHNY, CDR2 SVGAGI (reference sequence). The CDR3 here is CASSYTPRREQYF. The CDR3, as DNA: TGTGCCAGCAGTTACACCCCGAGACGCGAGCAGTACTTC.

This chain links TRBV28 with TRBJ1-6; 7 nucleotides agree with TRBD1. The CDR3 extends over 17 amino acids. Germline values: CDR1 MDHEN, CDR2 SYDVKM. The trim removed 3 bases at V and 8 bases at J, leaving 13 bases unmatched. The CDR3 reads CASSFRVAGGMDSPLHF. The CDR3 DNA follows: TGTGCCAGCAGTTTTAGGGTTGCAGGGGGAATGGATTCACCCCTCCACTTT.

The chain couples TRBV5-1 to TRBJ2-3, with TRBD1 matching 9 bases. V trimming: 3 bases; J trimming: 0 bases; junction bases outside the gene matches: 5. This CDR3 contains 16 residues. Looked up from germline, CDR1 is SGHRS and CDR2 is YFSETQ. The DNA for the CDR3 is TGCGCCAGCAGCTGGAAGGGGACAGGGAGCACAGATACGCAGTATTTT. Its protein product is CASSWKGTGSTDTQYF.

This clone has just one count. The chain uses TRBV7-9 and TRBJ1-2, with D tentatively TRBD1 (5 bases). The CDR3 is 13 residues long. The V and J ends lost 2 bases and 6 bases respectively, with 10 bases between them. The V gene's germline CDR1 is SEHNR and CDR2 FQNEAQ (reference sequence). The chain's CDR3 is CASSLRQSDGYTF. The DNA of the CDR3 is TGTGCCAGCAGCTTAAGACAGTCAGATGGCTACACCTTC.

V gene TRBV11-2 combines with J gene TRBJ2-3; D is unresolved. CDR1 is SGHAT and CDR2 is FQNNGV in the germline V gene. The V end was cut by 3 bases, the J end by 2 bases, with 9 bases between. This CDR3 has 14 amino acids. In nucleotides, the CDR3 is TGTGCCAGCAGCTTGGTGACTTCCACAGATACGCAGTATTTT. Protein: CASSLVTSTDTQYF.

This clone showed up just once. The chain combines TRBV19 with TRBJ1-1, with a weak D call TRBD1 (6 bases). CDR1 LNHDA and CDR2 SQIVND come from the germline V gene (reference sequence). With 6 bases removed from V and 1 base from J, the gap between germline ends came to 12 bases. The CDR3 totals 14 residues. In DNA, the CDR3 is TGTGCCAGTAGACCGACAGGTTGGAACACTGAAGCTTTCTTT. Its protein product is CASRPTGWNTEAFF.

The chain couples TRBV15 to TRBJ1-5, with D perhaps matching TRBD1 (6 bases). The V end was cut by 0 bases, the J end by 4 bases, with 10 bases between. CDR3 length: 15 residues. CDR1 and CDR2 from the germline V gene are LNHNV and YYDKDF (reference sequence). Here the CDR3 DNA reads TGTGCCACCAGCAGAGAAGGGGGAGGGAATCAGCCCCAGCATTTT. Its protein product is CATSREGGGNQPQHF. Using reference TRBV15 and TRBJ1-5 for the parts outside the CDR3, the full variable domain is DAMVIQNPRYQVTQFGKPVTLSCSQTLNHNVMYWYQQKSSQAPKLLFHYYDKDFNNEADTPDNFQSRRPNTSFCFLDIRSPGLGDTAMYLCATSREGGGNQPQHFGDGTRLSIL.

The chain links TRBV30 to TRBJ1-2; 7 bases fit TRBD1. The CDR3 is made up of 14 amino acids. Germline V gene lookup returns CDR1 GTSNPN and CDR2 SVGIG (reference sequence). V lost 3 bases and J lost 5; bases outside the gene matches: 9. Here the CDR3 DNA reads TGTGCCTGGAGGGAGTCCGGGACAGCATATGGCTACACCTTC. This encodes CAWRESGTAYGYTF.

V and J are TRBV9 and TRBJ2-3, with 7 bases matching TRBD2. The CDR3 runs to 14 residues. CDR1 is SGDLS, CDR2 YYNGEE, per germline. The junction had 2 bases not matched to a gene; V was cut back by 0 bases and J by 4 bases. The CDR3 nucleotides are TGTGCCAGCAGCGTAGGGCTAGCGGCAGATACGCAGTATTTT. Protein sequence: CASSVGLAADTQYF.

The rearrangement uses TRBV2 and TRBJ1-2; TRBD1 aligns across 7 bases. This CDR3 contains 14 residues. Germline loops: CDR1 SNHLY, CDR2 FYNNEI. V shed 8 bases and J 1 base; nucleotides not matched to a gene: 7. CDR3 coding DNA: TGTGCCAGCGGGAAGACAGGGTTTAACTATGGCTACACCTTC. Its protein is CASGKTGFNYGYTF.

This clone appeared once. The rearrangement joins TRBV2 to TRBJ2-5; 8 nucleotides match TRBD2. The CDR3 length is 14 residues. V was pared by 7 bases and J by 3 bases, with 7 bases of the junction left unmatched. Germline loops: CDR1 SNHLY, CDR2 FYNNEI. The CDR3 DNA follows: TGTGCCAGCACCACCGGGGGGGGCAAAGAGACCCAGTACTTC. As protein: CASTTGGGKETQYF.

V usage is TRBV5-5 and J usage is TRBJ2-7; 10 bases align to TRBD1. The germline V gene has CDR1 SGHKS and CDR2 YYEKEE (reference sequence). Germline trimming cut 1 base from V and 2 bases from J; bases unmatched to any gene: 6. This CDR3 is built from 16 residues. In DNA, the CDR3 is TGTGCCAGCAGCTTGTACCGGGACAGGGGAACCTACGAGCAGTACTTC. This codes for CASSLYRDRGTYEQYF.

The chain uses TRBV5-5 and TRBJ2-1; TRBD2 aligns across 8 bases. The CDR3 is made up of 15 amino acids. The trim removed 1 base at V and 3 bases at J, leaving 3 bases unmatched. CDR1 is SGHKS, CDR2 YYEKEE, per germline (reference sequence). CDR3 sequence (DNA): TGTGCCAGCAGCTTGCGGACTAGCAGCTACAATGAGCAGTTCTTC. Translated, it gives CASSLRTSSYNEQFF.

This chain joins TRBV7-3 and TRBJ2-5; 9 bases align to TRBD1. After removal of 3 bases from V and 2 bases from J, the junction contained 10 bases not matched to a gene. Germline CDR1 SGHTA, CDR2 FQGTGA. The CDR3 is 17 residues long. CDR3: CASSFSRGTGPQETQYF. The DNA of the CDR3 is TGTGCCAGCAGCTTCTCTCGGGGGACAGGGCCACAAGAGACCCAGTACTTC.

The rearrangement uses TRBV18 and TRBJ2-2, with no clear D. The CDR3 sequence is 12 residues long. Trimming left V 5 bases short and J 7 bases short, with 8 bases between. Germline V gene lookup returns CDR1 KGHSH and CDR2 LQKENI. The CDR3 protein is CASSRMDGELFF. The CDR3 region has the DNA TGTGCCAGCTCAAGGATGGACGGGGAGCTGTTTTTT.

Remarks on this clone: The germline gene is not matched at one end of the junction; a read error may be the cause. This chain connects TRBV7-7 to TRBJ2-3; no clear D gene. The CDR3 has 14 residues. Germline V gene data show CDR1 as SSHAT and CDR2 as FNYEAQ (reference sequence). DNA for the CDR3: TGTGCTAGCAGCCCTCTATCCAGCACAGATACGCAGTATTTT. Translation: CASSPLSSTDTQYF.

The rearrangement links TRBV9 to TRBJ1-4, with a tentative D call TRBD1 (6 bases). In germline, CDR1 is SGDLS, CDR2 YYNGEE. The CDR3 runs to 16 residues. The germline V and J ends were trimmed by 0 bases and 8 bases, with 17 bases remaining between them. The CDR3 is CASSVGGASYGEKLFF. DNA for the CDR3: TGTGCCAGCAGCGTAGGGGGGGCGTCCTATGGGGAAAAACTGTTTTTT.

This clone was observed a single time. The gene calls are TRBV27 and TRBJ2-3; 12 bases line up with TRBD2. Trimming at V came to 10 bases and at J to 5 bases, leaving 16 bases not matched to a gene. This CDR3 has 17 residues. Germline values: CDR1 MNHEY, CDR2 SMNVEV (reference sequence). CDR3 DNA: TGTGCCATGTCTCTATCATTACTAGCGGGAGGAGGAGATACGCAGTATTTT. This gives the protein CAMSLSLLAGGGDTQYF.

The V gene is TRBV2, the J gene TRBJ1-1, with 9 bases lining up with TRBD1. The CDR3 has 14 amino acids. Germline CDR1 SNHLY, CDR2 FYNNEI. V trimming: 4 bases; J trimming: 6 bases; junction bases outside the gene matches: 6. The CDR3 DNA reads as TGTGCCAGCAGTGGGGACAGGGTAGGCGCTGAAGCTTTCTTT. It specifies CASSGDRVGAEAFF.

The chain links TRBV4-2 to TRBJ2-2; 9 bases agree with TRBD1. The CDR3 extends over 16 amino acids. Germline V lookup: CDR1 LGHNA, CDR2 YNFKEQ. J lost 3 bases, V lost 2 bases, and 4 bases had no gene match. CDR3 DNA sequence: TGTGCCAGCAGCCAAAGACAGGGGGTCGACACCGGGGAGCTGTTTTTT. Protein product: CASSQRQGVDTGELFF.

The CDR3 here is CATSRLDRNNEQYF. CDR3 in DNA: TGTGCCACCAGCAGACTAGACAGGAACAACGAGCAGTACTTC. This chain links TRBV15 with TRBJ2-7, with a possible D match to TRBD1 (6 bases). The CDR3 sequence is 14 residues long. V shed 2 bases and J shed 5 bases, with 13 bases lying between them. The germline V gene encodes CDR1 LNHNV and CDR2 YYDKDF (reference sequence). The variable domain in full, completed from reference TRBV15 and TRBJ2-7, reads DAMVIQNPRYQVTQFGKPVTLSCSQTLNHNVMYWYQQKSSQAPKLLFHYYDKDFNNEADTPDNFQSRRPNTSFCFLDIRSPGLGDTAMYLCATSRLDRNNEQYFGPGTRLTVT.

This clone showed up just once. The CDR3 is CASSLGPGQGVDGYTF. For the CDR3, the DNA is TGTGCCAGCAGCTTAGGCCCGGGACAGGGGGTTGATGGCTACACCTTC. The chain combines TRBV7-2 with TRBJ1-2; 11 nucleotides match TRBD1. V shed 1 base, J shed 6 bases, and the junction held 7 bases outside the gene matches. The CDR3 spans 16 residues. CDR1 is SGHTA, CDR2 FQGNSA, per germline. The whole variable domain, remainder taken from reference TRBV7-2 and TRBJ1-2, is GAGVSQSPSNKVTEKGKDVELRCDPISGHTALYWYRQSLGQGLEFLIYFQGNSAPDKSGLPSDRFSAERTGGSVSTLTIQRTQQEDSAVYLCASSLGPGQGVDGYTFGSGTRLTVV.

The chain is built from TRBV7-8 and TRBJ2-3, with D unclear. The CDR3 totals 14 residues. The V gene's germline CDR1 is SGHVS and CDR2 FQNEAQ. V was cut by 2 bases and J by 0 bases, with 6 bases left in between. The CDR3 here is CASSLTGSTDTQYF. DNA for the CDR3: TGTGCCAGCAGCTTAACTGGCAGCACAGATACGCAGTATTTT.

The chain links TRBV28 to TRBJ2-1, with 7 bases identical to TRBD1. V shed 1 base, J shed 15 bases, and the junction held 12 bases outside the gene matches. Germline CDR1 MDHEN, CDR2 SYDVKM. The CDR3 covers 14 residues. The CDR3 sequence: CASSLFRERGRLFF. As DNA, the CDR3 is TGTGCCAGCAGTTTATTTCGTGAGAGGGGGCGCTTGTTCTTC.

This clone was recorded only once. This sequence joins TRBV9 and TRBJ2-2, with 7 bases identical to TRBD2. V lost 4 bases and J lost 6; bases outside the gene matches: 9. Germline V lookup: CDR1 SGDLS, CDR2 YYNGEE. The CDR3 runs 15 residues. CDR3 region: CASSPPAGVSGELFF. CDR3 nucleotide sequence: TGTGCCAGCAGCCCTCCCGCGGGGGTATCCGGGGAGCTGTTTTTT.

The chain is built from TRBV5-1 and TRBJ2-7; 11 bases are shared with TRBD1. V dropped 4 bases and J dropped 3; count of bases not matched to a gene: 6. This CDR3 comprises 15 residues. Germline lookup yields CDR1 SGHRS and CDR2 YFSETQ. Here the CDR3 reads CASSPRDRGIYEQYF. Here the CDR3 DNA reads TGCGCCAGCAGCCCCCGGGACAGGGGGATCTACGAGCAGTACTTC.

This clone occurred a few times. V gene TRBV11-2 combines with J gene TRBJ1-2; no reliable D call. The CDR3 is 14 amino acids. With 7 bases removed from V and 4 bases from J, the gap between germline ends came to 16 bases. Germline CDR1 is SGHAT and CDR2 is FQNNGV. The CDR3 bases are TGTGCCAGCAAACCCCTCAGCGGCCCCTATGGCTACACCTTC. It is translated as CASKPLSGPYGYTF.

This clone was found once. This sequence joins TRBV29-1 and TRBJ2-5; perhaps D is TRBD1 or TRBD2 (5 bases each). CDR1 SQVTM and CDR2 ANQGSEA come from the germline V gene. The V gene lost 5 bases and the J gene lost 5 bases, with 18 bases spanning the gap. The CDR3 has 14 residues. The CDR3 DNA follows: TGCAGCGTTAAGGGGACGGCCCCAGGGGAGACCCAGTACTTC. The encoded protein is CSVKGTAPGETQYF.

The chain carries TRBV5-1 and TRBJ1-5; possibly TRBD1 for D (5 bases). V lost 1 base, J lost 4 bases, and 9 bases lay in between. The CDR3 covers 14 residues. Germline V gene data show CDR1 as SGHRS and CDR2 as YFSETQ. The CDR3 is CASSLTGLNQPQHF. CDR3 DNA: TGCGCCAGCAGCTTGACAGGACTTAATCAGCCCCAGCATTTT.

This chain connects TRBV21-1 to TRBJ1-5. TRBV21-1 is flagged as a pseudogene. There are 16 residues in the CDR3. CDR3: CASSKDRWESNQPQHF. CDR3 bases: TGTGCCAGCAGCAAGGACCGTTGGGAGAGCAATCAGCCCCAGCATTTT.